This passage covers 5 T cell receptor beta chains from one sample sequenced in a study of cytomegalovirus exposure and HLA in healthy donors. Use of 60 Vbeta and 13 Jbeta primers characterized the PCR. The method was immunoSEQ multiplex PCR; TCRdb's version includes in-frame clones alone and lacks a portion of them. This table has roughly 100,000 clones, about 80% appearing once. The specimen was PBMCs. The origin of the receptors is a man between 25 and 39 years old in good health and CMV-seronegative.

This clone was counted between two and nine times. The gene calls are TRBV13 and TRBJ2-1; tentative D call: TRBD1 (6 bases). The CDR3 is 15 amino acids. Germline loops: CDR1 PRHDT, CDR2 FYEKMQ (reference sequence). Trimming removed 2 bases from V and 9 bases from J, with 17 bases in between. The CDR3 bases are TGTGCCAGCAGCTTACGGGGAGTAGGGGGTGTTGAGCAGTTCTTC. It specifies CASSLRGVGGVEQFF.

This clone was seen a single time. The chain uses TRBV30 and TRBJ1-2; D possibly corresponds to TRBD1 (5 bases). Germline V gene sequence: CDR1 GTSNPN, CDR2 SVGIG (reference sequence). The V end was cut by 2 bases, the J end by 6 bases, with 13 bases between. The CDR3 covers 13 residues. CDR3 sequence reads: CAWSRGGKDGYTF. The DNA for the CDR3 is TGTGCCTGGAGTCGGGGGGGAAAGGATGGCTACACCTTC.

This clone has just one count. The rearrangement uses TRBV6-4 and TRBJ2-3, with 8 bases matching TRBD2. CDR1 MRHNA and CDR2 SNTAGT come from the germline V gene. The length of the CDR3 is 16 residues. The J segment lost 1 base and the V segment lost 3 bases, leaving 6 bases of the junction unmatched. CDR3 residues: CASSESSGGGTDTQYF. The CDR3 coding sequence is TGTGCCAGCAGTGAATCGAGCGGGGGTGGCACAGATACGCAGTATTTT.

A remark on this clone: Its ends do not fully match the called genes, so a read error is possible. The same CDR3 is also encoded by other DNA sequences in this sample. The chain combines TRBV18 with TRBJ2-3; 14 nucleotides align to TRBD2. The germline V gene encodes CDR1 KGHSH and CDR2 LQKENI. CDR3 size: 18 residues. CDR3 DNA sequence: TGTGCCAGTTCACTCGGACTAGCGGGAGGAGTTTTAGGAGATACGCAGTATTTT. Translating gives CASSLGLAGGVLGDTQYF.

In its sample, this clone was seen a few times. The chain is built from TRBV19 and TRBJ1-1; no clear D gene. The V end lost 3 bases, the J end lost 0 bases, and 11 bases lay between the germline ends. The CDR3 spans 15 residues. Germline CDR1 reads LNHDA; CDR2 reads SQIVND (reference sequence). CDR3 in amino acids: CASSIQASMNTEAFF. The DNA for the CDR3 is TGTGCCAGTAGTATCCAAGCCTCGATGAACACTGAAGCTTTCTTT.